This entry lists 10 T cell receptor beta chains sequenced from one sample in a study of T cell responses to AZD1222 COVID-19 vaccine. Assay used: immunoSEQ multiplex PCR; TCRdb lists only in-frame clones, some missing. The table includes 100,000 to 150,000 clones, about nine tenths detected once. The starting material was peripheral blood, obtained on day 0 of AZD1222 vaccination. Every receptor here comes from an adult in good health.

The chain has TRBV28 and TRBJ1-1; tentative D call: TRBD1 (5 bases). Germline V gives CDR1 MDHEN, CDR2 SYDVKM. The CDR3 totals 14 residues. Trimming stripped 8 bases from V and 3 bases from J, with 16 bases between. CDR3 DNA: TGTGCCAGCGGCGGGGGATGGGTTCACACTGAAGCTTTCTTT. Protein product: CASGGGWVHTEAFF.

The rearrangement uses TRBV4-3 and TRBJ2-2, with D possibly TRBD1 on 6 matching bases. The germline V and J ends were trimmed by 5 bases and 5 bases, with 21 bases remaining between them. Germline values: CDR1 LGHNA, CDR2 YSLEER. The CDR3 contains 17 residues. The CDR3 sequence: CASSSRGAGVKTGELFF. The CDR3 DNA sequence: TGCGCCAGCAGCTCCAGAGGGGCAGGGGTAAAGACCGGGGAGCTGTTTTTT.

CDR3 bases: TGTGCCAGCAGCCCTCGTGAGCGGGAGGGATATACGCAGTATTTT. Residues: CASSPREREGYTQYF. The V gene is TRBV14, the J gene TRBJ2-3; TRBD2 matches at 10 bases. After removal of 4 bases from V and 7 bases from J, the junction contained 8 bases not matched to a gene. From germline, CDR1 is SGHDN and CDR2 FVKESK. The CDR3 extends over 15 amino acids.

This chain links TRBV27 with TRBJ2-7, with 11 bases that match TRBD2. V trimming: 6 bases; J trimming: 4 bases; junction bases outside the gene matches: 5. Germline V gene data show CDR1 as MNHEY and CDR2 as SMNVEV (reference sequence). The CDR3 contains 14 residues. Written as DNA, the CDR3 is TGTGCCAGCAGGCTAGCGGGAGGTCAATACGAGCAGTACTTC. Residues: CASRLAGGQYEQYF.

The genes are TRBV6-4 and TRBJ1-5, with D unclear. The CDR3 is 18 amino acids. Germline loops: CDR1 MRHNA, CDR2 SNTAGT. Trimming shortened V by 0 bases and J by 0 bases, and 15 bases separated the two germline ends. The CDR3 DNA follows: TGTGCCAGCAGTGACTCTACGAAGGTTGGGGATAGCAATCAGCCCCAGCATTTT. Its protein product is CASSDSTKVGDSNQPQHF.

This chain uses TRBV25-1 with TRBJ2-3; 14 bases are a match to TRBD2. V shed 0 bases and J 4 bases; nucleotides not matched to a gene: 3. Germline-derived CDR1 and CDR2 are MGHDK and SYGVNS. The CDR3 sequence is 17 residues long. The CDR3 reads CASSEYRGLAGADTQYF. DNA for the CDR3: TGTGCCAGCAGTGAATATAGGGGACTAGCGGGAGCAGATACGCAGTATTTT.

This chain uses TRBV28 with TRBJ1-2; the match to TRBD1 covers 7 bases. Germline CDR1 is MDHEN and CDR2 is SYDVKM. The CDR3 is 16 residues long. With V trimmed by 2 bases and J by 4 bases, 10 bases remained unmatched. In DNA form, the CDR3 reads TGTGCCAGCAGTTTAGGGGGAGGGGGCTTTTCCTATGGCTACACCTTC. Translation: CASSLGGGGFSYGYTF.

This clone was seen more than once but under ten times. V usage is TRBV11-2 and J usage is TRBJ1-1, with D tentatively TRBD1 (5 bases). The CDR3 has 14 amino acids. V gave up 1 base and J gave up 5 bases, with 11 bases separating them. Germline V gene data show CDR1 as SGHAT and CDR2 as FQNNGV. CDR3 region: CASSLGQRGTEAFF. CDR3 coding DNA: TGTGCCAGCAGCTTAGGGCAGCGGGGGACTGAAGCTTTCTTT.

The genes are TRBV11-2 and TRBJ2-1, with 8 nucleotides matching TRBD1. In germline, CDR1 is SGHAT, CDR2 FQNNGV. The CDR3 is 14 residues long. V lost 1 base and J lost 8; bases outside the gene matches: 4. The CDR3 DNA is TGTGCCAGCAGCTTAGCCGGACAGGGCGATGAGCAGTTCTTC. This translates into CASSLAGQGDEQFF.

Details on this clone: In the same sample, other DNA sequences code for this CDR3. The J gene is TRBJ1-1, the V gene TRBV19; D perhaps matches TRBD1 (5 bases). This CDR3 is built from 13 residues. V was cut by 3 bases and J by 5 bases, with 10 bases left in between. Germline V gene lookup returns CDR1 LNHDA and CDR2 SQIVND (reference sequence). CDR3 DNA: TGTGCCAGTAGTATCGGGCAGGGAACTGAAGCTTTCTTT. Protein: CASSIGQGTEAFF. Drawing the rest from reference TRBV19 and TRBJ1-1, the complete variable domain is DGGITQSPKYLFRKEGQNVTLSCEQNLNHDAMYWYRQDPGQGLRLIYYSQIVNDFQKGDIAEGYSVSREKKESFPLTVTSAQKNPTAFYLCASSIGQGTEAFFGQGTRLTVV.